These T cell receptor beta chains were read from a single sample in a study of cytomegalovirus exposure and HLA in healthy donors. Assay: immunoSEQ multiplex PCR; the TCRdb copy retains only in-frame clones and omits some. This sample has around 150,000 clones, with around 80% found just once. The sample taken for sequencing was PBMCs. These receptors came from a girl aged 10 to 17 in good health and CMV-seropositive. CDR3s leave out the opening cysteine and the closing phenylalanine or tryptophan.

TRBV18	TRBJ2-7	13	ASSHASLSSYEQY
TRBV10-3	TRBJ2-7	10	AIRQGANEQY
TRBV11-2	TRBJ2-7	13	ASSLIGGSRREQY
TRBV27	TRBJ1-1	12	ASWSGTHRNEAF
TRBV11-2	TRBJ2-7	14	ASSLGFMSLAYEQY
TRBV19	TRBJ1-1	10	ASSISSQGAF
TRBV28	TRBJ2-3	12	ASRSAHWTDTQY
TRBV9	TRBJ2-3	12	ASSSPGSLRTQY
TRBV7-8	TRBJ1-2	11	ASSLVRGNGYT
TRBV4-1	TRBJ2-7	14	ASSPSRTGTSYEQY
TRBV25-1	TRBJ2-5	14	ASSSWTGAIQETQY
TRBV7-9	TRBJ2-1	11	ASGPGVYNEQF
TRBV6-5	TRBJ2-7	11	ASKNRGWEDAH
TRBV7-9	TRBJ2-6	13	ASSLSLSGANVLT
TRBV11-2	TRBJ2-2	13	ASPGQGINTGELF
TRBV18	TRBJ2-2	12	ASSPRTNTGELF
TRBV19	TRBJ1-3	12	ASTAQGEGNTIY